This is a list of T cell receptor beta chains from one sample in a study of blood T cells in healthy people across ages. TCRdb used MiXCR to reprocess the 5' RACE reads, holding one entry per CDR3 protein. The profile shows around 700,000 distinct CDR3 sequences, about 25% of them singletons. These data were likewise used in another study, on T cells of mothers and their children.

Sequenced material: blood. The receptors shown here come from a boy aged 10-17 years in good health. Both conserved end residues are part of each CDR3. D genes are given only for firm matches. Size tells how often a clone was seen (once, few, many) or the class of an expanded clone, and some rows leave it out.

>TRBD2|TRBJ2-1|TRBV7-9|few
CASSLVASGSRYEQFF
TGTGCCAGCAGCTTAGTAGCTAGCGGGAGTAGATATGAGCAGTTCTTC
>-|TRBJ2-3|TRBV5-1|-
CASSSDSAYTDTQYF
TGCGCCAGCAGCTCGGATTCTGCGTACACAGATACGCAGTATTTT
>TRBD1|TRBJ1-2|TRBV6-5|-
CASRQGQGGYYGYTF
TGTGCCAGCAGGCAGGGGCAGGGGGGGTACTATGGCTACACCTTC
>TRBD1|TRBJ2-5|TRBV3-1|few
CASRATGEKETQYF
TGTGCCAGCAGGGCGACAGGGGAGAAGGAGACCCAGTACTTC
>-|TRBJ1-5|TRBV28|-
CASSPLDGNGPQHF
TGTGCCAGCAGTCCCCTCGACGGAAACGGGCCCCAGCATTTT
>TRBD1|TRBJ2-7|TRBV28|-
CASSSTGEKLGEQYF
TGTGCCAGCAGTTCGACAGGGGAAAAGTTGGGGGAGCAGTACTTC
>-|TRBJ1-4|TRBV12-3/TRBV12-4|-
CASSLEIFEKLFF
TGTGCCAGCAGTTTGGAGATTTTCGAAAAACTGTTTTTT
>-|TRBJ1-4|TRBV20-1|-
CSASKGGNEKLFF
TGCAGTGCTAGTAAGGGGGGAAATGAAAAACTGTTTTTT
>-|TRBJ2-1|TRBV20-1|-
CSAIDGGNEQFF
TGCAGTGCTATAGATGGGGGGAATGAGCAGTTCTTC
>TRBD2|TRBJ2-7|TRBV20-1|-
CSAREGTKGPSNEQYF
TGCAGTGCTAGAGAAGGGACTAAAGGCCCCTCTAACGAGCAGTACTTC
>TRBD2|TRBJ2-5|TRBV3-1|few
CASSQDLKAGGYQETQYF
TGTGCCAGCAGCCAAGATCTAAAAGCGGGGGGGTACCAAGAGACCCAGTACTTC
>-|TRBJ2-3|TRBV5-5|many
CASTGLGDTQYF
TGTGCCAGCACCGGGCTGGGAGATACGCAGTATTTT
>TRBD2|TRBJ2-1|TRBV3-1|-
CASSLESPAGGYNEQLF
TGTGCCAGCAGCCTGGAAAGCCCAGCGGGAGGGTACAATGAGCAGCTCTTC
>TRBD2|TRBJ2-4|TRBV20-1|few
CSARDFGLALIQYF
TGCAGTGCTAGAGATTTCGGACTAGCGCTCATTCAGTACTTC
>-|TRBJ1-2|TRBV7-9|few
CASSSAHTNGYTF
TGTGCCAGCAGCTCCGCCCACACCAATGGCTACACCTTC
>TRBD2|TRBJ2-1|TRBV7-2|few
CASSHGLAGDDYNEQFF
TGTGCCAGCAGCCACGGACTAGCGGGAGACGACTACAATGAGCAGTTCTTC
>-|TRBJ2-5|TRBV10-3|few
CAISARGTQYF
TGTGCCATCAGTGCGAGAGGGACCCAGTACTTC
>-|TRBJ1-2|TRBV7-2|few
CASSQDLGGHYGYTF
TGTGCCAGCAGCCAAGATCTGGGGGGACACTATGGCTACACCTTC
>-|TRBJ2-7|TRBV6-2/TRBV6-3|once
CATQNGYEQYF
TGTGCCACCCAAAACGGCTACGAGCAGTACTTC
>-|TRBJ2-7|TRBV20-1|-
CSAGGYEQYF
TGCAGTGCCGGCGGATACGAGCAGTACTTC
>-|TRBJ2-3|TRBV7-9|few
CASSLVLAINTQYF
TGTGCCAGCAGCTTAGTTCTAGCGATAAATACGCAGTATTTT
>-|TRBJ2-1|TRBV29-1|-
CSVEGGTLNNEQFF
TGCAGCGTTGAAGGCGGGACCCTTAACAATGAGCAGTTCTTC
>-|TRBJ2-2|TRBV7-8|-
CASSLMTSNTGELFF
TGTGCCAGCAGCTTAATGACTTCGAACACCGGGGAGCTGTTTTTT
>-|TRBJ2-5|TRBV11-2|few
CASSLFLGGAIQETQYF
TGTGCCAGCAGCTTATTTTTAGGCGGGGCTATCCAAGAGACCCAGTACTTC
>TRBD2|TRBJ2-3|TRBV14|few
CASSPGEGRPDTQYF
TGTGCCAGCAGCCCCGGGGAGGGGAGGCCAGATACGCAGTATTTT
>-|TRBJ2-1|TRBV7-3|few
CASSWVGGHGNEQFF
TGTGCCAGCAGCTGGGTTGGGGGCCACGGGAATGAGCAGTTCTTC
>TRBD2|TRBJ2-1|TRBV7-9|-
CASSSMLTSHDNEQFF
TGTGCCAGCAGCTCTATGTTGACTAGCCATGACAATGAGCAGTTCTTC